This T cell receptor beta chain was captured in a study of T cells after yellow fever vaccination. TCRdb fed the 5' RACE reads into MiXCR, producing one record per CDR3 protein. The data hold 230,000 or so distinct CDR3 sequences, with about 3.5% observed a single time. The CDR3 is 13 amino acids. In germline, CDR1 is MNHEY, CDR2 SVGEGT. V shed 6 bases and J shed 9 bases, with 15 bases lying between them. Only a few counts were recorded for this clonotype. This clonotype was sampled from a man younger than 35 who received the YFV17D yellow fever vaccine. Sequenced material: PBMCs, taken 15 days after the yellow fever booster vaccination. The chain couples TRBV6-2 or TRBV6-3 to TRBJ2-1; the D gene could be TRBD1 or TRBD2 (7 bases each). The CDR3 region has the DNA TGTGCCAGCAGCAGGGGGGGCCTCGGTGAGCAGTTCTTC. Protein product: CASSRGGLGEQFF.